What follows is one T cell receptor (beta chain) and its context. Its antigen is still unknown. The record originates from a study of shared clonotypes between healthy human individuals. V was trimmed by 4 bases and J by 3 bases, leaving 10 bases between them. The CDR3 has 13 residues. Germline V gene sequence: CDR1 SGHRS, CDR2 YFSETQ. Method: immunoSEQ multiplex PCR; TCRdb's copy keeps in-frame clones and lacks some. The table shows around 600,000 clones, with approximately 97% occurring only once. Points from the study as a whole: Estimated richness values were generally larger in naive subsets than in memory subsets.

The receptor's source is a woman aged 25 to 39 in good health. The gene calls are TRBV5-1 and TRBJ1-2; D gene uncertain. The specimen was naive CD4+ T cells sorted from blood. Noted subset: CD45RA+ positively selected. The CDR3 DNA follows: TGCGCCAGCAGCACCGACGGAGACTATGGCTACACCTTC. As protein: CASSTDGDYGYTF.